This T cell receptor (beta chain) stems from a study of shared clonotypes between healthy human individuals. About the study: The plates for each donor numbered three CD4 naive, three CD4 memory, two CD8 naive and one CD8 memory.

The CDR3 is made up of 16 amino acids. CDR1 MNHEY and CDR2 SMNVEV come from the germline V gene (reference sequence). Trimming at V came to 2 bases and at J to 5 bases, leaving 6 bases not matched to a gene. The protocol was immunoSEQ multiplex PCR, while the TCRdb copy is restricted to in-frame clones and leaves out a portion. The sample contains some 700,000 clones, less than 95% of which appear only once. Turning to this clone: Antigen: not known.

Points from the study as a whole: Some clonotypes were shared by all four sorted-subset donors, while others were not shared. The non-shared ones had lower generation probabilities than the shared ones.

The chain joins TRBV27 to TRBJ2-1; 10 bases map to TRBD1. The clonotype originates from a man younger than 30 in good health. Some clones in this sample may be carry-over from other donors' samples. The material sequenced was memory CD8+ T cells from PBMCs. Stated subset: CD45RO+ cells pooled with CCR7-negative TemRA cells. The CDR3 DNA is TGTGCCAGCAGTTTAGGTTCTGGGACAGGGGACAATGAGCAGTTCTTC. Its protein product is CASSLGSGTGDNEQFF.